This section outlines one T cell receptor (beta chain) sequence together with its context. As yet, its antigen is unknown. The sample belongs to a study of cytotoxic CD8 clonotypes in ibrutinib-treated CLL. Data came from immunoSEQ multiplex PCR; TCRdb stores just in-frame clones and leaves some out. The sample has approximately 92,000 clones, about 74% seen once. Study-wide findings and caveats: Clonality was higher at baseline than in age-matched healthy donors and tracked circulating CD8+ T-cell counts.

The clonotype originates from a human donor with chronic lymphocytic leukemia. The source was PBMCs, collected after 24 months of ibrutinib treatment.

This CDR3 reads CASSPDRYEQYF. The CDR3 DNA reads TGTGCCAGCTCTCCCGACAGATACGAGCAGTACTTC. The V call is TRBV18, the J call TRBJ2-7, with D tentatively TRBD1 (5 bases). The V gene lost 6 bases and the J gene lost 4 bases, with 10 bases spanning the gap. In germline, CDR1 is KGHSH, CDR2 LQKENI. The CDR3 sequence is 12 residues long.